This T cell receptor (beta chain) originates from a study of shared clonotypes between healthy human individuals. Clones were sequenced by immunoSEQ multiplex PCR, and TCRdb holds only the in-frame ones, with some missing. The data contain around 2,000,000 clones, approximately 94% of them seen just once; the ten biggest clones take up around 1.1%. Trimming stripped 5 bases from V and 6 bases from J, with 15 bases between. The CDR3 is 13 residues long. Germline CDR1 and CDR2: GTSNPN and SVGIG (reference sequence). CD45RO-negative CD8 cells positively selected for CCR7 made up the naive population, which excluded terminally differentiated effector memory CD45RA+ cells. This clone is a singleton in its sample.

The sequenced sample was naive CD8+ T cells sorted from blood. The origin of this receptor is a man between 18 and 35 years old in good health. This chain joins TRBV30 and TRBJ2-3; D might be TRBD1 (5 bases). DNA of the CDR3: TGTGCCTGGCAACGACAGATCGAGGATACGCAGTATTTT. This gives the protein CAWQRQIEDTQYF.